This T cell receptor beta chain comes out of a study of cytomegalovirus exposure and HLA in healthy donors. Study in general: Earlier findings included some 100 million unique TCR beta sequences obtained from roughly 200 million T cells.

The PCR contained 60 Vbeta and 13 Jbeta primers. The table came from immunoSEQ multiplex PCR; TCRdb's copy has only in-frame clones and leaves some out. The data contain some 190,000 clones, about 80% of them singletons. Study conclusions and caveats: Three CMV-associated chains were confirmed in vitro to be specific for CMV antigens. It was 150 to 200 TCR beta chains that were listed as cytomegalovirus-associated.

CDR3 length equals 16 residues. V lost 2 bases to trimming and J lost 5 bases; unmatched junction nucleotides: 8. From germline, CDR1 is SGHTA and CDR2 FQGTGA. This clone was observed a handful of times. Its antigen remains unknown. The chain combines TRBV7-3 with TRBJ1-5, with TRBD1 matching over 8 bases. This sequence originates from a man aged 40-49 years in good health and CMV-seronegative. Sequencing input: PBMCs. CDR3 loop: CASSLGVGQGYQPQHF. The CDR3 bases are TGTGCCAGCAGCTTAGGGGTCGGACAGGGATATCAGCCCCAGCATTTT.